This T cell receptor beta chain came from a study of T-cell memory formation after mild COVID-19. MiXCR was run by TCRdb on the 5' RACE reads, yielding one entry per CDR3 protein. The data show about 130,000 distinct CDR3 sequences, 5% to 6.5% seen once. Whole-study results and caveats: Pre-infection memory harbored some responding clones, suggesting cross-reactive memory joined.

Notes on this clonotype: Its antigen remains unknown.

Trimming pared 0 bases from V and 1 base from J, leaving 7 bases between. Germline CDR1 SGHAT, CDR2 FQNNGV. The CDR3 runs 15 residues. The chain has TRBV11-2 and TRBJ1-3, with no clear D. Source material: PBMCs or a T cell subset sorted from them (not recorded which). The source is an adult woman who had mild COVID-19 (a few samples of this study predate the infection). Cell type and time point are not known. The CDR3 region has the DNA TGTGCCAGCAGCTTAGAGGGGAGATCTGGAAACACCATATATTTT. Encoded protein: CASSLEGRSGNTIYF. The full variable domain, rest sourced from reference TRBV11-2 and TRBJ1-3, is EAGVAQSPRYKIIEKRQSVAFWCNPISGHATLYWYQQILGQGPKLLIQFQNNGVVDDSQLPKDRFSAERLKGVDSTLKIQPAKLEDSAVYLCASSLEGRSGNTIYFGEGSWLTVV.